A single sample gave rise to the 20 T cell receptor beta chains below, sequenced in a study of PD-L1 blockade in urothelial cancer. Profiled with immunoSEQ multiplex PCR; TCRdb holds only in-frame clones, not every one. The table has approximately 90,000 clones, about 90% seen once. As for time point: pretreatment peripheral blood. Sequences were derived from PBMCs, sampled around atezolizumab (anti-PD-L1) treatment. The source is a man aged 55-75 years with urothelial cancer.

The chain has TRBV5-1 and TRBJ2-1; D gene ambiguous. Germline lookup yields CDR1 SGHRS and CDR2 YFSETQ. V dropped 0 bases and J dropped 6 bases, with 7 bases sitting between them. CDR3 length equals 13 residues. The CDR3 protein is CASSLGQANEQFF. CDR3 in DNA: TGCGCCAGCAGCTTGGGTCAAGCCAATGAGCAGTTCTTC.

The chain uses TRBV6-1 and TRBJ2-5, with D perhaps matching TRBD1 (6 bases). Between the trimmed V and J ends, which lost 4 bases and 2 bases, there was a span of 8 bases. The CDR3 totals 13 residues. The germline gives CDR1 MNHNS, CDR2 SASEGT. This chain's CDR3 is CASSGQAQETQYF. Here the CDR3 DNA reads TGTGCCAGCAGTGGACAGGCGCAAGAGACCCAGTACTTC.

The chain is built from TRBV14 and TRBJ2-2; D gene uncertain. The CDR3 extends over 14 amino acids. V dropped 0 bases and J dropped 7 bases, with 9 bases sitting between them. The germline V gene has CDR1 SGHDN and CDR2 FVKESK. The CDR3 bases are TGTGCCAGCAGCCAAGAACGGAGCTTCGGGGAGCTGTTTTTT. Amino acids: CASSQERSFGELFF.

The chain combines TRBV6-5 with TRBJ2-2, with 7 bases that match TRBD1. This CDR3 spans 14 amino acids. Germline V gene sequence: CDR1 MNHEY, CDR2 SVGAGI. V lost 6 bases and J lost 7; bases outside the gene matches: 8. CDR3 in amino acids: CASSRQGYFGELFF. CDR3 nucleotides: TGTGCCAGCAGCAGACAGGGCTATTTCGGGGAGCTGTTTTTT.

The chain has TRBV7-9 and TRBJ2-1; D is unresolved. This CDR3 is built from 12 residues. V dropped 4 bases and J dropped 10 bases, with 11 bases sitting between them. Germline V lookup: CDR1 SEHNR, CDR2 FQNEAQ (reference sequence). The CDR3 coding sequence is TGTGCCAGCAGCTCCCCAAGTAGCGAGCAGTTCTTC. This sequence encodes CASSSPSSEQFF.

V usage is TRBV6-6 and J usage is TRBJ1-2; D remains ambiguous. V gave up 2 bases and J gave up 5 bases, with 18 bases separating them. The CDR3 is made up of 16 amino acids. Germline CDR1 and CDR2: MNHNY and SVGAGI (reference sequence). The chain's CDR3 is CASSYSPSRSSYGYTF. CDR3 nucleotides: TGTGCCAGCAGTTACAGTCCCAGCAGGTCGAGTTATGGCTACACCTTC.

The CDR3 is CASSPVDSPQQPQHF. The CDR3 nucleotides read TGTGCCAGTAGTCCCGTAGACAGCCCCCAGCAGCCCCAGCATTTT. The V gene is TRBV19, the J gene TRBJ1-5; TRBD1 is a possible D gene (5 bases). The V end lost 5 bases, the J end lost 7 bases, and 18 bases lay between the germline ends. Germline V lookup: CDR1 LNHDA, CDR2 SQIVND (reference sequence). The length of the CDR3 is 15 residues. The full variable domain, completed using reference TRBV19 and TRBJ1-5, is DGGITQSPKYLFRKEGQNVTLSCEQNLNHDAMYWYRQDPGQGLRLIYYSQIVNDFQKGDIAEGYSVSREKKESFPLTVTSAQKNPTAFYLCASSPVDSPQQPQHFGDGTRLSIL.

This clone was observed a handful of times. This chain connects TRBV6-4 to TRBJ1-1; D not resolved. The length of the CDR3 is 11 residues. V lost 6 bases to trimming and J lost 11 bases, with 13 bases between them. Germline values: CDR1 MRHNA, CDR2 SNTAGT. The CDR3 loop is CASSGLKRAFF. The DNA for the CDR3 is TGTGCCAGCAGCGGTCTGAAGCGGGCTTTCTTT.

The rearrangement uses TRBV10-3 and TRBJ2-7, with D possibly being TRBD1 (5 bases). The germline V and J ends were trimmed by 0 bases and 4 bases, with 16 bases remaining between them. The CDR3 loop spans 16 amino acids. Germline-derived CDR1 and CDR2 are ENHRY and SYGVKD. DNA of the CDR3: TGTGCCATCAGTGAGTCGGACACCCCTTTAGTGTACGAGCAGTACTTC. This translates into CAISESDTPLVYEQYF.

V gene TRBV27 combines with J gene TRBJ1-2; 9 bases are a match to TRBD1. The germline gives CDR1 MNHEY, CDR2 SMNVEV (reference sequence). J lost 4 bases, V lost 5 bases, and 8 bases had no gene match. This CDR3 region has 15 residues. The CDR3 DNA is TGTGCCAGCAGTAAACCCGGGACAGGGACCTATGGCTACACCTTC. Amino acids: CASSKPGTGTYGYTF.

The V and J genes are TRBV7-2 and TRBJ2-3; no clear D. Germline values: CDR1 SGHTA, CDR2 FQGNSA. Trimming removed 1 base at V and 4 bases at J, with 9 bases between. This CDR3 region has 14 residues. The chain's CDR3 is CASSLGRSPDTQYF. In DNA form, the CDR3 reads TGTGCCAGCAGCTTAGGCCGAAGCCCAGATACGCAGTATTTT.

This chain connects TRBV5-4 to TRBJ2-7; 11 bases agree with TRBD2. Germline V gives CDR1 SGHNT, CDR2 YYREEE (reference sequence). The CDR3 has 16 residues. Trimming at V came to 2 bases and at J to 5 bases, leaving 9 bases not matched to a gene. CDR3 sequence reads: CASSLKLAGATDEQYF. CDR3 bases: TGTGCCAGCAGCTTAAAACTAGCGGGAGCAACCGACGAGCAGTACTTC.

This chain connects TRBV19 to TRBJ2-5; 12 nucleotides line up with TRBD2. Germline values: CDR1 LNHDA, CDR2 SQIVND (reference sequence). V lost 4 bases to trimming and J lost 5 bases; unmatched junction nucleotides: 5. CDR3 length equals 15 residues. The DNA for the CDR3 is TGTGCCAGTAGTACTAGCGGGGGGGCCTATGAGACCCAGTACTTC. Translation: CASSTSGGAYETQYF.

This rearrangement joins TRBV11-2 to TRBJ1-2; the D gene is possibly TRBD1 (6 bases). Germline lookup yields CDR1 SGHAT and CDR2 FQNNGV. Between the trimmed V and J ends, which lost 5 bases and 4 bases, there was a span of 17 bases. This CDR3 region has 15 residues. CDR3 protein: CASSPTAGGLYGYTF. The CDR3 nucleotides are TGTGCCAGCAGCCCCACCGCGGGGGGGCTCTATGGCTACACCTTC.

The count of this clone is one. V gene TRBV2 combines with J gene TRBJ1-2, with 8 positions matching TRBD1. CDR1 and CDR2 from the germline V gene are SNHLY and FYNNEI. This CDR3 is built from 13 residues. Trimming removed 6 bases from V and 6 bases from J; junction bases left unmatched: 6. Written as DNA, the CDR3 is TGTGCCAGCAGGGCGACAGGGGTACATGGCTACACCTTC. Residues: CASRATGVHGYTF.

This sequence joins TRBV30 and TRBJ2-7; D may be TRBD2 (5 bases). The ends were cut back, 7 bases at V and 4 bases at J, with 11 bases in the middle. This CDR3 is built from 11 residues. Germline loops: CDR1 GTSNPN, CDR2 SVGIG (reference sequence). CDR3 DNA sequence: TGTGCCTCAATTCTAGCTTACGAGCAGTACTTC. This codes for CASILAYEQYF.

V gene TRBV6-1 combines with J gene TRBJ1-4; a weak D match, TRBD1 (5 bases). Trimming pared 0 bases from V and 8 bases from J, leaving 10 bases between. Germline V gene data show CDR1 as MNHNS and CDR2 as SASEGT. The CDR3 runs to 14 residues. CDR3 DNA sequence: TGTGCCAGCAGTGAAGCCAGGGCCAGGGAAAAACTGTTTTTT. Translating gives CASSEARAREKLFF.

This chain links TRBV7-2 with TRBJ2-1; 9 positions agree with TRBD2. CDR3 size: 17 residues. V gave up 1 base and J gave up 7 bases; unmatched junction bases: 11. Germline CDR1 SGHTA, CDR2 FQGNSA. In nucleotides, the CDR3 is TGTGCCAGCAGCTTAGTTCGGCTGAGCGGGGGGAATAATGAGCAGTTCTTC. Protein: CASSLVRLSGGNNEQFF.

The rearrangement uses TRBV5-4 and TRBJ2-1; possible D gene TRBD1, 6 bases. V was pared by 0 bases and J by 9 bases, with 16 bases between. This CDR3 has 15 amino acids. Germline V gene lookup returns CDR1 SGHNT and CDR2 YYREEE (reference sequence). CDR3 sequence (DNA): TGTGCCAGCAGCTTGGAGACAGGTTTGTCGCGTGAGCAGTTCTTC. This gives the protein CASSLETGLSREQFF. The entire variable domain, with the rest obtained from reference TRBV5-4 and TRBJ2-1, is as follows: ETGVTQSPTHLIKTRGQQVTLRCSSQSGHNTVSWYQQALGQGPQFIFQYYREEENGRGNFPPRFSGLQFPNYSSELNVNALELDDSALYLCASSLETGLSREQFFGPGTRLTVL.

The CDR3 region is CASSYSNTGLSEKLFF. CDR3 in DNA: TGTGCCAGCAGTTACTCAAACACAGGGTTAAGCGAAAAACTGTTTTTT. The chain couples TRBV6-6 to TRBJ1-4; weak D call: TRBD1 (6 bases). Germline CDR1 MNHNY, CDR2 SVGAGI (reference sequence). CDR3 length: 16 amino acids. The V end was cut by 0 bases, the J end by 8 bases, with 16 bases between.